This TCR beta chain was found in a study of graft-versus-host responses after intestinal transplantation. Turning to the study itself: Tacrolimus plus steroids were given to all recipients for approximately three years, preceded by anti-thymocyte globulin induction.

V lost 3 bases and J lost 5, with 12 bases in between. Germline CDR1 SGHDT, CDR2 YYEEEE. CDR3 size: 13 residues. Notes on this clone: Its cognate antigen is unknown.

Clones were read by immunoSEQ multiplex PCR, and TCRdb kept only the in-frame ones, dropping some. The repertoire has tens of thousands of clones, approximately 95% of them found once; the top ten carry approximately 0.54%. The specimen comprised unstimulated CD8+ T cells sorted from spleen or lymph node cells, sampled before transplant. This rearrangement joins TRBV5-6 to TRBJ2-7; maybe TRBD2 (5 bases). The TCR comes from a human donor who was the organ donor for an intestinal transplant. This CDR3 is CASSSGVYNEQYF. The CDR3 coding sequence is TGTGCCAGCAGCTCCGGGGTATATAACGAGCAGTACTTC.